The rows below give T cell receptor beta chains drawn from one sample of a study of blood T cell repertoires in COVID-19. Method: immunoSEQ multiplex PCR; TCRdb's copy keeps in-frame clones and lacks some. Here the sample spans a few hundred thousand clones, about 90% being singletons. Source material: PBMCs or T cells enriched from blood (not recorded which). The receptors come from a woman aged 18-35 years with acute COVID-19. The CDR3 runs from the conserved cysteine through the conserved F or W. A D gene is named only where the DNA matches it firmly. Clone size is not always given. Where it is, it says once, few, many or a class for expanded clones.

j_gene	abundance	v_gene	d_gene	CDR3nt	CDR3aa
TRBJ2-3	-	TRBV4-2	-	TGTGCCAGCAGTCGGAGGGAAAGAGCAGATACGCAGTATTTT	CASSRRERADTQYF
TRBJ1-4	-	TRBV7-6	-	TGTGCCAGCAGCCACTATTCGGCGGGTTCGACTAATGAAAAACTGTTTTTT	CASSHYSAGSTNEKLFF
TRBJ1-4	-	TRBV4-1	TRBD1	TGCGCCAGCAGCCAAGATTACAGGGGTGACGAAAAACTGTTTTTT	CASSQDYRGDEKLFF
TRBJ1-4	-	TRBV7-9	TRBD1	TGTGCCAGCAGCACGACAGGGGTCGGTAAAAATGGTGAAAAACTGTTTTTT	CASSTTGVGKNGEKLFF
TRBJ1-5	-	TRBV19	-	TGTGCCAGTAGTTTCGGACATGTATATAGCAATCAGCCCCAGCATTTT	CASSFGHVYSNQPQHF
TRBJ1-5	few	TRBV5-5	TRBD1	TGTGCCAGCAGCGGGGGGACAGGAGGTCAGCCCCAGCATTTT	CASSGGTGGQPQHF
TRBJ1-2	few	TRBV6-5	-	TGTGCCAGCAGTCACATGACAATTCCCTCTGGCTACACCTTC	CASSHMTIPSGYTF
TRBJ2-2	-	TRBV7-3	TRBD1	TGTGCCAGCAGCTTTTCGACAGGGGCAACCGGGGAGCTGTTTTTT	CASSFSTGATGELFF
TRBJ1-1	-	TRBV27	-	TGTGCCAGCAGTTTGTTAGCGTCGGCGGGAGCTTTCTTT	CASSLLASAGAFF
TRBJ1-1	-	TRBV28	TRBD1	TGTGCCAGCGTCCGGGACAGTAACACTGAAGCTTTCTTT	CASVRDSNTEAFF
TRBJ2-7	-	TRBV6-5	-	TGTGCCAGCAGTTACTCGAACTACTACGAGCAGTACTTC	CASSYSNYYEQYF
TRBJ2-7	-	TRBV18	TRBD2	TGTGCCAGCTCGCCTCCGACTAGCGGGAGAGAGCAGTACTTC	CASSPPTSGREQYF
TRBJ1-1	-	TRBV24-1	-	TGTGCCACCAGGACAGGTGGGAATAATGAAGCTTTCTTT	CATRTGGNNEAFF
TRBJ2-7	once	TRBV14	-	TGTGCCAGCAGCCAAGCCTGGGGACTTTCTCTCGAGCAGTACTTC	CASSQAWGLSLEQYF
TRBJ2-7	-	TRBV21-1	-	TGTGCCAGCGCGGGACGGTGGGAGCAGTACTTC	CASAGRWEQYF
TRBJ2-1	-	TRBV5-1	-	TGCGCCAGCAGCTCCCCTTCTAGGAAGTGGGAGCAGTTCTTC	CASSSPSRKWEQFF
TRBJ1-4	-	TRBV7-2	-	TGTGCCAGCAGCTTCCGGGACTGGAGTGAAAAACTGTTTTTT	CASSFRDWSEKLFF
TRBJ2-5	-	TRBV2	TRBD2	TGTGCCAGCAGTGAGGCGGGAGGCTGGGAGACCCAGTACTTC	CASSEAGGWETQYF
TRBJ1-5	-	TRBV28	-	TGTGCCAGCAGTCAACCCCCAGGGCAGGGGCCCCAGCATTTT	CASSQPPGQGPQHF
TRBJ1-6	-	TRBV5-1	-	TGCGCCAGCAGCCCGGACACAGGGCGCCTCGATTCACCCCTCCACTTT	CASSPDTGRLDSPLHF
TRBJ2-5	-	TRBV27	-	TGTGCCAGCAGTTTGGGATCCGGGGGGCCCAGGACCCAGTACTTC	CASSLGSGGPRTQYF
TRBJ1-3	once	TRBV28	-	TGTGCCAGCAGTTCCTACTCTGGAAACACCATATATTTT	CASSSYSGNTIYF
TRBJ2-3	-	TRBV15	TRBD1	TGTGCCACCAGGCCTACAGGGGGCGATACGCAGTATTTT	CATRPTGGDTQYF
TRBJ2-1	-	TRBV11-3	-	TGTGCCAGCAGTCCTACAGGGACGGTGTTCAATGAGCAGTTCTTC	CASSPTGTVFNEQFF
TRBJ1-4	once	TRBV29-1	TRBD1	TGCAGCGCAACAGGGGGAACTAATGAAAAACTGTTTTTT	CSATGGTNEKLFF
TRBJ2-5	-	TRBV10-1	TRBD2	TGCGCCAGCAGTGAAAGGCCGGGGGGTACGGCCCAGTACTTC	CASSERPGGTAQYF
TRBJ2-3	-	TRBV11-3	TRBD1	TGTGCCAGCAGCTTACGTTCGACAGGGGGTGGAGATACGCAGTATTTT	CASSLRSTGGGDTQYF
TRBJ2-3	-	TRBV11-1	TRBD2	TGTGCCAGCAGCTTAGCCGGGACTAGCGGGGATACGCAGTATTTT	CASSLAGTSGDTQYF
TRBJ2-6	-	TRBV9	-	TGTGCCAGCAGCGATCGCAGCTCTGGGGCCAACGTCCTGACTTTC	CASSDRSSGANVLTF
TRBJ2-3	-	TRBV14	-	TGTGCCAGCAGCCAAGGGCAGGGCTCTCTCACAGATACGCAGTATTTT	CASSQGQGSLTDTQYF
TRBJ1-3	-	TRBV15	TRBD1	TGTGCCACCAGCCCCTTGGAGGGGGCGACTGGAAACACCATATATTTT	CATSPLEGATGNTIYF
TRBJ1-2	-	TRBV5-6	-	TGTGCCAGCAGCGCACTACAGGGTGCTAACTATGGCTACACCTTC	CASSALQGANYGYTF
TRBJ2-1	-	TRBV7-8	TRBD2	TGTGCCAGCAGCTTAAGGACTAGCGGTTACAATGAGCAGTTCTTC	CASSLRTSGYNEQFF
TRBJ1-2	-	TRBV6-4	-	TGTGCCAGCAGTGACTCACCGGCAGGGGGCTACACCTTC	CASSDSPAGGYTF
TRBJ1-2	-	TRBV6-5	-	TGTGCCAGCAGGAAAACGGATAGGTCGGGTGGCTACACCTTC	CASRKTDRSGGYTF
TRBJ2-7	-	TRBV27	TRBD2	TGTGCCAGCAGTTTCTTTAGCGGGATGGGCTCCTACGAGCAGTACTTC	CASSFFSGMGSYEQYF
TRBJ1-4	-	TRBV2	-	TGTGCCGGACATACAGGGCTTAATGACGGAAAACTGTTTTTT	CAGHTGLNDGKLFF
TRBJ2-1	-	TRBV6-4	TRBD1	TGTGCCAGCAGAAGGGACAGGGTGGACAATGAGCAGTTCTTC	CASRRDRVDNEQFF
TRBJ1-5	-	TRBV11-2	-	TGTGCCAGCAGTCAGGGGTTTAATCAGCCCCAGCATTTT	CASSQGFNQPQHF
TRBJ2-7	-	TRBV21-1	-	TGTGCCAGCAGCCAATTCCAGAATGGGACTAGCGGATACTACGAGCAGTACTTC	CASSQFQNGTSGYYEQYF
TRBJ2-3	-	TRBV5-1	TRBD2	TGCGCCAGCAGCTTGGGGACTAGCGGAAAATACACAGATACGCAGTATTTT	CASSLGTSGKYTDTQYF
TRBJ1-1	-	TRBV27	TRBD1	TGTGCCAGCAGCGACAGGGTGGGCACTGAAGCTTTCTTT	CASSDRVGTEAFF
TRBJ2-6	-	TRBV27	TRBD1	TGTGCCAGCAGTTTCCCTGGACAGGGGCTAGCTGGGGCCAACGTCCTGACTTTC	CASSFPGQGLAGANVLTF
TRBJ2-3	few	TRBV18	-	TGTGCCAGCTCACCAGATAGCTTAGATACGCAGTATTTT	CASSPDSLDTQYF
TRBJ2-2	-	TRBV14	TRBD1	TGTGCCAGCAGCCAGTTACAGGGGGCAAACTGGGACACCGGGGAGCTGTTTTTT	CASSQLQGANWDTGELFF
TRBJ1-5	-	TRBV18	-	TGTGCCAGCTCACCAGGGGCAGTCAATCAGCCCCAGCATTTT	CASSPGAVNQPQHF
TRBJ1-5	-	TRBV7-9	TRBD1	TGTGCCAGCAGCTTAGGTTCAGGGGGTGGCAATCAGCCCCAGCATTTT	CASSLGSGGGNQPQHF
TRBJ2-3	-	TRBV11-3	TRBD2	TGTGCCAGCAGCTTTGGTCTAGCGGGGCCTAGCACAGATACGCAGTATTTT	CASSFGLAGPSTDTQYF
TRBJ1-5	-	TRBV19	-	TGTGCCACCGGGGGGGAGTACAATCAGCCCCAGCATTTT	CATGGEYNQPQHF
TRBJ2-5	-	TRBV18	TRBD2	TGTGCCAGCTCACCACCCAGCGGGAGGGCCCCAGAGACCCAGTACTTC	CASSPPSGRAPETQYF
TRBJ2-5	-	TRBV7-9	-	TGTGCCAGCACCTACCGTGGGGGAGGCGAGACCCAGTACTTC	CASTYRGGGETQYF
TRBJ1-2	few	TRBV10-3	-	TGTGCCATCCGGTACAGCTATGGCTACACCTTC	CAIRYSYGYTF
TRBJ2-1	-	TRBV28	TRBD1	TGTGCCAGCAGTCCACCCACACCGGGACAGGGACACAATGAGCAGTTCTTC	CASSPPTPGQGHNEQFF
TRBJ2-3	-	TRBV20-1	-	TGCAGTGCTAGTAGGGGGGGCCCAACAGATACGCAGTATTTT	CSASRGGPTDTQYF
TRBJ1-1	-	TRBV6-6	TRBD1	TGTGCCAGCAGTTACGGGACAGTAATCGGGACAGAAGCTTTCTTT	CASSYGTVIGTEAFF
TRBJ1-4	few	TRBV24-1	-	TGTGCCACCAGCCGACAGGCTGGGGAAAAACTGTTTTTT	CATSRQAGEKLFF
TRBJ1-1	-	TRBV7-9	-	TGTGCCAGCGGGGAGCGTCCTGAAGCTTTCTTT	CASGERPEAFF